Reported below is one T cell receptor beta chain. These data belong to a study of blood T cells in healthy people across ages. With a J-beta primer mix and a sample-barcoded 5' primer, a second PCR ran about 7 to 12 cycles. TCRdb redid the calling of the 5' RACE reads with MiXCR, one entry per CDR3 protein. Of about a million distinct CDR3 sequences in the sample, roughly 50% were seen once. The source is a man aged 25-40 years in good health. Sequencing input: blood.

CDR3 nucleotide sequence: TGTGCCAGTAGTGACCAGTACAATCAGCCCCAGCATTTT. Its protein product is CASSDQYNQPQHF. The chain has TRBV19 and TRBJ1-5, with D uncertain. CDR1 is LNHDA, CDR2 SQIVND, per germline (reference sequence). The CDR3 spans 13 residues. Trimming cost V 5 bases and J 3 bases, with 8 bases left between them.